The rows below give T cell receptor beta chains drawn from one sample of a study of PD-1 blockade in classical Hodgkin lymphoma. The table came from immunoSEQ multiplex PCR; TCRdb's copy has only in-frame clones and leaves some out. The sample has approximately 89,000 clones; 83% are singletons. The material sequenced was peripheral blood mononuclear cells (PBMCs), taken before the fourth cycle of nivolumab. These receptor sequences come from a human donor with classical Hodgkin lymphoma. CDR3s include the opening cysteine and the closing phenylalanine or tryptophan. Each record gives: V gene, clone size, J gene, D gene, CDR3 DNA, CDR3 protein. D genes are given only for firm matches. Clone size appears in some rows only: once, few, many, or a class for an expanded clone.

>TRBV18|NA|TRBJ2-5|NA
TGTGCCAGCTCACCAATAGGCAGAGAAGAGACCCAGTACTTC
CASSPIGREETQYF
>TRBV6-5|NA|TRBJ1-2|TRBD1
TGTGCCAGCAGTCAAAGGGACAGGGATGGCTACACCTTC
CASSQRDRDGYTF
>TRBV30|NA|TRBJ2-1|NA
TGTGCCTGGAGTGTACATGGAATGGTCGGGGGTGAGCAGTTCTTC
CAWSVHGMVGGEQFF
>TRBV5-4|NA|TRBJ2-7|TRBD2
TGTGCCAGCAAGACTAGCGGCCTTTATGGCGAGCAGTACTTC
CASKTSGLYGEQYF
>TRBV6-6|few|TRBJ2-7|TRBD1
TGTGCCAGCACTAGGGGACAGGGGGCCTACGAGCAGTACTTC
CASTRGQGAYEQYF
>TRBV2|NA|TRBJ1-1|NA
TGTGCCAGCTGGGGTCAGACGGGGGGCACTGAAGCTTTCTTT
CASWGQTGGTEAFF
>TRBV19|once|TRBJ2-3|TRBD2
TGTGCCAGTGGCCTGAGGGCTAGCGGGAGGGGAGATACGCAGTATTTT
CASGLRASGRGDTQYF
>TRBV18|NA|TRBJ2-7|NA
TGTGCCAGCTCACCAGACCCCAGGTCTTACTACGAGCAGTACTTC
CASSPDPRSYYEQYF
>TRBV19|NA|TRBJ1-1|TRBD1
TGTGCCAGTAGTGACAGGGGGCCGGGGAACACTGAAGCTTTCTTT
CASSDRGPGNTEAFF
>TRBV27|once|TRBJ1-5|NA
TGTGCCAGCAGTTTCCTTAGTGATAGCAATCAGCCCCAGCATTTT
CASSFLSDSNQPQHF
>TRBV28|NA|TRBJ1-2|TRBD1
TGTGCCAGCAGCCCAAGCCCAGGGGACAGGGGGAGCGGCTACACCTTC
CASSPSPGDRGSGYTF
>TRBV5-1|NA|TRBJ1-2|NA
TGCGCCAGCAGCTTAAACGGCCAGGGGTATGGCTACACCTTC
CASSLNGQGYGYTF
>TRBV18|NA|TRBJ2-7|TRBD2
TGTGCCAGCTCACCGCCCGGACTAGCGGACACTTACGAGCAGTACTTC
CASSPPGLADTYEQYF
>TRBV28|NA|TRBJ2-7|NA
TGTGCCAGCAGTTTGGTACAGTCCTACGAGCAGTACTTC
CASSLVQSYEQYF
>TRBV6-1|NA|TRBJ1-2|NA
TGTGCCGCTGGGGACCGGGGTCAGGCCGCCTATGGCTACACCTTC
CAAGDRGQAAYGYTF
>TRBV29-1|NA|TRBJ1-1|TRBD1
TGCAGCGGGAGGGGGACAGGGTACACTGAAGCTTTCTTT
CSGRGTGYTEAFF
>TRBV7-2|NA|TRBJ1-1|NA
TGTGCCAGCAGCCTTACACGTACGAACACTGAAGCTTTCTTT
CASSLTRTNTEAFF
>TRBV19|few|TRBJ1-2|NA
TGTGCCAGTAGGGTGGCCGGGCAGCCCTATGGCTACACCTTC
CASRVAGQPYGYTF
>TRBV7-8|NA|TRBJ2-7|NA
TGTGCCAGCAGCTGGGCGGGCTACGAGCAGTACTTC
CASSWAGYEQYF
>TRBV30|NA|TRBJ1-1|NA
TGTGCCTGGAGTGCCCATGGGGGGCGCGGAGCTTTCTTT
CAWSAHGGRGAFF
>TRBV9|many|TRBJ1-5|NA
TGTGCCAGCAGCGTAGGGCCGGACCCTAATCAGCCCCAGCATTTT
CASSVGPDPNQPQHF
>TRBV7-6|medium-sized|TRBJ2-2|TRBD2
TGTGCCAGCAGCCCTAACCTCGCTAGCGGGAGTGGCACCGGGGAGCTGTTTTTT
CASSPNLASGSGTGELFF
>TRBV10-3|once|TRBJ2-2|NA
TGTGCCATCAGTGAGTCGACAGGTACCGGGGAGCTGTTTTTT
CAISESTGTGELFF
>TRBV5-1|few|TRBJ2-3|NA
TGCGCCAGCAGCTTCTGGGGGCGTGATACGCAGTATTTT
CASSFWGRDTQYF
>TRBV27|NA|TRBJ1-5|TRBD1
TGTGCCAGCAGTCCACTAGGGACAGGAGACAATCAGCCCCAGCATTTT
CASSPLGTGDNQPQHF
>TRBV6-6|NA|TRBJ2-7|NA
TGTGCCAGCTGGGGGGACGGGGGAACCCACGAGCAGCACTTC
CASWGDGGTHEQHF
>TRBV5-4|NA|TRBJ2-1|TRBD1
TGTGCCAGCAGCCCCCGGACAGGGGACGGGTACAATGAGCAGTTCTTC
CASSPRTGDGYNEQFF
>TRBV25-1|NA|TRBJ1-1|TRBD1
TGTGCCAGCAGTGGCCGACAGGGAAGTGGCACTGAAGCTTTCTTT
CASSGRQGSGTEAFF
>TRBV6-1|NA|TRBJ2-6|NA
TGTGCCAGCAGTGACAGGGGGAGGGCTGGGGCCAACGTCCTGACTTTC
CASSDRGRAGANVLTF